This T cell receptor (beta chain) comes out of a study of blood T cells in healthy people across ages. With regard to this clonotype: Its antigen remains unidentified.

The authors ran a second PCR of about 7 to 12 cycles using a sample-barcoded 5' primer and a J-beta primer mix. TCRdb reprocessed the 5' RACE reads via MiXCR and lists one record per CDR3 protein. This sample yields approximately 1.5 million distinct CDR3 sequences, of which roughly 43% are seen a single time; over 3.5% belongs to the top ten. Study results and caveats: As age increased, TCR beta diversity per million T cells fell in a roughly linear fashion. Higher diversity, along with more naive CD4+ cells, distinguished long-lived donors from aged donors. One million T cells yielded diversity estimates that were considered underestimates.

The CDR3 totals 18 residues. J gave up 7 bases and V 2 bases, and 19 bases lay outside the gene matches. Germline assignment: CDR1 SEHNR and CDR2 FQNEAQ (reference sequence). Sequences were obtained from blood. The clonotype comes from a woman aged 18 to 35 in good health. The J gene is TRBJ2-7, the V gene TRBV7-9, with 8 bases lining up with TRBD2. Here the CDR3 DNA reads TGTGCCAGCAGCTTAATCGGGGCAAGCGGGGGCCCTCTCAATGAGCAGTACTTC. Translation: CASSLIGASGGPLNEQYF.